The clone carrying this T cell receptor beta chain appeared a few times. The record originates from a study of blood T cells in healthy people across ages. Germline CDR1 and CDR2: PRHDT and FYEKMQ (reference sequence). Trimming stripped 5 bases from V and 6 bases from J, with 14 bases between. The CDR3 is 15 residues long. The use of a sample-barcoded 5' primer and a J-beta primer mix characterized a second PCR of about 7 to 12 cycles. In TCRdb, the 5' RACE reads were re-called with MiXCR into one record per CDR3 protein. The table has 1,500,000 or so distinct CDR3 sequences, 59% seen once; the top ten hold over 5.5%.

The TCR comes from a man aged 18 to 30 in good health. The material sequenced was blood. The chain couples TRBV13 to TRBJ1-6; D is undetermined. The CDR3 nucleotides read TGTGCCAGCAGCCACCATGGACGGAGTAATTCACCCCTCCACTTT. The encoded protein is CASSHHGRSNSPLHF.